The sequence of this TCR beta chain was determined in a study of cytomegalovirus exposure and HLA in healthy donors (dated by TCRdb to the late 2010s). Background on the whole study: An earlier analysis of roughly 610 of the donors reported over 250 Gb of sequence data and roughly 120 million unique TCR beta sequences obtained from 150 million to 200 million T cells. An early release covering some 640 HLA-typed donors comprised 300 to 350 gigabases of sequencing data and 85 million or so unique TCR sequences. Among the roughly 390 genotyped donors, around 81% belonged to the genetic ancestry cluster associated with self-reported Caucasian donors. The aim of the study was to test whether cataloging public T cell receptors could identify signatures of past pathogen exposure. The study used immunosequencing to profile the T cell repertoires of about 670 subjects and linked those repertoires to cytomegalovirus serostatus. A separate validation cohort of 100 to 150 different subjects was used in addition to the approximately 610-subject first cohort. High-throughput TCR immunosequencing, statistical association of individual TCRs with disease status, and machine learning were combined to predict cytomegalovirus infection status. A later analysis re-examined previously published TCR beta repertoires from over 500 donors and added high-resolution HLA genotyping to investigate patterns of TCR occurrence. In the later analysis, no new phenotypic data were used to find candidate immune exposures; instead, reliance was placed on TCR beta sequences and their occurrence across donors. An earlier analysis of several hundred of the donors applied high-throughput TCR beta sequencing to assess whether each TCR beta V gene segment acted as functional or pseudogenic. Donor age, sex, ethnicity and CMV serostatus were compiled alongside the repertoire data. A later genetic analysis used genome-wide SNP genotypes for about 55% of the 666 donors, treating that subset as a discovery cohort. All discovery cohort repertoires had been generated on a single sequencing platform. HLA typing included class I and class II loci at four-digit resolution. The number of donors typed differed by locus, with roughly 620-630 for A, B, C, DRB1 and DQB1, approximately 500 for DQA1, 600 to 610 for DPA1, and under 490 for DPB1. Four or five DR-DQ haplotypes were handled as single units for association and clustering because linkage in the cohort was strong. On average, about 240,000 unique TCR beta nucleotide sequences were sequenced per donor among roughly 430 genotyped donors of the cohort, with about 17% of those sequences being non-productive. General findings and caveats noted by the study authors: In vitro tests confirmed that a few of the cytomegalovirus-associated TCR beta chains recognize cytomegalovirus antigens. Specific HLA alleles were associated with over 15,000 TCR beta sequences at a false discovery rate of 0.05 in a later analysis. It was suggested by the authors that the approach could potentially be generalized to other disease states and immunological phenotypes. Correlated functional status among segregating V segments might be attributable to linkage disequilibrium, but an unknown experimental factor could not be ruled out. Assigning TCR associations to individual alleles was difficult when HLA alleles, especially DR and DQ, strongly co-occurred. A later analysis found that HLA-associated TCR beta chains were more clonally expanded and had lower generation probabilities than equally common non-associated chains. The earlier analysis of 450 to 700 of the donors excluded fewer than 20 rarely observed V segments, including chromosome 9 orphons, because counts were too low. Because the 87-base-pair reads could not distinguish some IMGT-functional V segments, including TRBV6-2 and TRBV6-3, those segments were excluded. The cohort was sequenced for TCR beta chains only, and without alpha or paired-chain data the features that could be detected were limited. For the cohort, immune exposure information was limited to CMV serostatus. In a later analysis, several top co-occurrence clusters were reported to appear linked to parvovirus B19, influenza, CMV and Epstein-Barr virus. According to a later analysis, most CMV-associated TCR beta chains appeared to be HLA-restricted, and the HLA associations seemed to be driven largely by CMV exposure. The presence/absence analyses assumed that sequencing depth was roughly uniform across donors, and that assumption may not be true. A further reported finding was that TCR beta sequences accurately predicted the HLA-A and HLA-B alleles for most subjects in the first cohort. A group of highly shared sequence variants was considered likely to be a technical artifact of the sequencing pipeline. In a later genetic analysis, fewer N-insertions in productive TCRs were reported among donors in an Asian-associated ancestry cluster than the roughly 640-donor mean. The study gave a list of 150 to 200 TCR beta chains associated with cytomegalovirus. In an earlier analysis of 587 of the donors, most TCR beta V segments appeared in productive rearrangements about 90% or about 30% of the time, broadly matching IMGT annotations. Because HLA typing was unavailable for some donors at each locus, only the typed subset was used in association tests. Most TCR sequences were seen in very few donors, while some public TCRs were found in many individuals. According to a later analysis, TCR association rates differed among HLA loci, with DRB1 alleles showing the most associated TCRs and HLA-C alleles showing the fewest. In both the original and validation cohorts, the classifier was reported to diagnose cytomegalovirus status with high specificity and sensitivity. An association between a missense DCLRE1C variant and V-gene and J-gene trimming of TCR beta chains was found in a later genetic analysis and replicated in an independent cohort.

The library was made by the immunoSEQ multiplex PCR assay. The multiplex PCR relied on a mix of 60 forward primers for TCR Vbeta segments and 13 reverse primers for TCR Jbeta segments. Amplification of the CDR3 region of rearranged TCR beta genes was performed with a multiplex PCR assay on genomic DNA. The amplified TCR beta libraries were sequenced on the Illumina HiSeq System as 87-base-pair reads. Under the source paper's analysis protocol: A later analysis counted about 80 million unique TCR beta chains across the 650 to 700 repertoires, and some 11 million of these chains were shared by at least two donors. Raw reads were error-corrected and collapsed into unique sequences with a nearest-neighbor algorithm that merged closely related sequences to remove PCR and sequencing errors. V, D and J gene segments were assigned by aligning CDR3 sequences to IMGT reference sequences. For a sequence to be retained, a match of at least six nucleotides was required to both a V gene segment and a J gene segment. A rearrangement counted as productive if the CDR3 had no stop codons and remained in frame with V and J, and every other rearrangement counted as non-productive. CDR3 was defined by IMGT convention, running from the second conserved V-encoded cysteine to the conserved J-encoded phenylalanine. The earlier analysis of about 620 of the donors excluded sequences that lacked an unambiguous match to a single V gene segment. In an earlier analysis of 450 to 700 of the donors, V segments were called functional above 56.7% productive rearrangements and were called segregating when the between-donor standard deviation exceeded 5%. To diagnose cytomegalovirus status from the catalog of TCR beta chain sequences, a statistical classification framework was built. In a later analysis, TCR nucleotide sequences were compared against IMGT/GENE-DB human TR gene sequences so that V and J genes could be assigned. In a later analysis, CDR3 sequences and most-parsimonious VDJ recombination scenarios were assigned using the TCRdist pipeline. In a later analysis, each TCR beta chain was defined by its CDR3 amino acid sequence together with its V-gene family, and reads without a unique V-gene family were excluded. As a way to deal with suspected cross-contamination and a sequencing artifact, a later analysis dropped more than 500 nucleotide sequences that were highly shared and had low generation probability. A later analysis calculated a clonal expansion index for each public chain from normalized within-repertoire ranks of inferred template counts. In a later analysis, generation probabilities were computed with a VDJ recombination model fitted to out-of-frame rearrangements, and the resulting probabilities were checked against IGoR. In a later analysis, TCR-TCR, TCR-HLA and TCR-CMV co-occurrence was scored with hypergeometric tests, and a repertoire-size bias correction was applied to TCR pairs. To estimate false discovery rates, a later analysis permuted the HLA or CMV assignments 20 times. In a later analysis, co-occurring TCRs were grouped using DBSCAN, and TCRdist sequence similarity was added for clustering within HLA-allele-positive subsets. For co-occurrence clustering, repertoires with fewer than 30,000 or more than 120,000 public chains were excluded, along with 4 to 6 repertoires with anomalous nucleotide sharing. TCRdb obtained this table from immuneACCESS and retained in-frame rearrangements with V and J assigned. These tables miss some clones; where compared with another copy, unresolved V genes account for less than half of the shortfall, and the remainder is unexplained. The DNA was the basis for D and trimming; V, J and clone size are from that table. The sample records roughly 88,000 clones, approximately 80% of which are singletons. The ten largest clones represent approximately 5% of the sample.

This clone has only one observation. Its antigen has not been determined. No qualities accompany the bases; no much larger clone lies one base away. Taken from cysteine to phenylalanine, the CDR3 has 11 residues. The only DNA kept is the CDR3, 33 bases in frame from the first base. Here V drops 3 bases and J drops 11 bases, and the junction holds 3 bases not matched to any gene. The germline V gene (reference sequence) sets CDR1 to DFQATT and CDR2 to SNEGSKA. The cohort comprised some 680 healthy bone marrow donors. All cohort members were sampled while nominally healthy, although unrecorded immune exposures were likely present. The donor tested CMV seropositive and was one of the 289 seropositive cohort members. Each donor provided a peripheral blood sample, and peripheral blood mononuclear cells were used for TCR beta sequencing. Genomic DNA extraction from the blood cell samples was performed with the Qiagen DNeasy Blood Extraction Kit.

The sequencing sample was made of PBMCs. The source is a young man in good health and CMV-seropositive. The V gene is TRBV20-1 and the J gene is TRBJ2-7, and TRBD2 aligns with 11 junction nucleotides. The DNA reads as follows: TGCAGTGCTAGGGGGACTAGCGGAGAGTACTTC. This yields the protein CSARGTSGEYF.